These 24 T cell receptor beta chains were all obtained from the same sample, sequenced in a study of molecular identifiers for immune sequencing clone quantification. MiXCR, applied by TCRdb to the PCR reads, yields one record per CDR3 protein. The sample lists approximately 550,000 distinct CDR3 sequences, around 25% occurring once. What was sequenced was naive CD8+ T cells from blood, with Jurkat cell RNA spiked in. Subset: FACS-sorted CD8+CD4-CCR7+CD45RA+ naive T cells. These receptors were obtained from a human donor in good health. Some libraries in this study had Jurkat cell RNA spiked in.

V gene TRBV5-1 combines with J gene TRBJ2-3, with D hard to call. Trimming stripped 0 bases from V and 4 bases from J, with 18 bases between. The CDR3 has 17 amino acids. Germline lookup yields CDR1 SGHRS and CDR2 YFSETQ. The CDR3 coding sequence is TGCGCCAGCAGCTTGGCCTTTGTGGAGTTGGCGTCAGATACGCAGTATTTT. Its protein is CASSLAFVELASDTQYF.

With respect to this clonotype: A much larger clone is a single base away; this may be a read error. The chain recombines TRBV7-2 with TRBJ2-3; perhaps TRBD2 as D (6 bases). CDR1 and CDR2 from the germline V gene are SGHTA and FQGNSA. V shed 8 bases and J shed 5 bases, with 17 bases lying between them. This CDR3 comprises 14 residues. The CDR3 coding sequence is TGTGCCAGCCGCCATTTGACTAGGGGAGATACGCAGTATTTT. This sequence encodes CASRHLTRGDTQYF.

The sample holds a few counts of this clonotype. The chain employs TRBV27 and TRBJ2-7; a weak D match, TRBD1 (6 bases). CDR1 MNHEY and CDR2 SMNVEV come from the germline V gene (reference sequence). Trimming left V 6 bases short and J 1 base short, with 13 bases between. The CDR3 runs 14 residues. DNA for the CDR3: TGTGCCAGCAGGGACAGTACTGATTCCTACGAGCAGTACTTC. Translated, it gives CASRDSTDSYEQYF.

The J gene is TRBJ1-5, the V gene TRBV2, with 9 bases fitting TRBD1. Germline V lookup: CDR1 SNHLY, CDR2 FYNNEI. The length of the CDR3 is 17 residues. J was trimmed by 7 bases and V by 4 bases; bases with no gene match: 14. CDR3 in DNA: TGTGCCAGCAGTGGGCGGGACAGGGATGGGGTGGGCCAGCCCCAGCATTTT. Residues: CASSGRDRDGVGQPQHF.

This chain links TRBV7-3 with TRBJ2-7; 9 bases map to TRBD2. The CDR3 consists of 14 residues. V shed 6 bases and J 2 bases; nucleotides not matched to a gene: 5. Germline loops: CDR1 SGHTA, CDR2 FQGTGA. The CDR3 reads CASRRREGTYEQYF. In DNA, the CDR3 is TGTGCCAGCAGGCGGCGGGAGGGAACCTACGAGCAGTACTTC.

The genes are TRBV14 and TRBJ1-2; unclear D gene. The V gene's germline CDR1 is SGHDN and CDR2 FVKESK. The CDR3 covers 16 residues. Trimming removed 2 bases from V and 5 bases from J, with 18 bases in between. The DNA of the CDR3 is TGTGCCAGCAGCCAATCCCTCGGAAGGGCCGGTTATGGCTACACCTTC. This gives the protein CASSQSLGRAGYGYTF.

As concerns this clonotype: One junction end disagrees with the germline gene, perhaps due to a read error. The J gene is TRBJ1-5, the V gene TRBV3-1; unclear D gene. In germline, CDR1 is LGHDT, CDR2 YNNKEL (reference sequence). The length of the CDR3 is 14 residues. The CDR3 coding sequence is TGTGCCCGCAGCCAAGATGTGGGGAATCAGCCCCAGCCTTTT. It translates to CARSQDVGNQPQPF.

This clonotype has at least ten counts. The V gene is TRBV29-1, the J gene TRBJ2-7, with D perhaps matching TRBD1 or TRBD2 (6 bases each). Per the germline V gene, CDR1 is SQVTM and CDR2 is ANQGSEA. The CDR3 extends over 12 amino acids. V was pared by 6 bases and J by 6 bases, with 15 bases between. The CDR3, as DNA: TGCAGCGTCGTAGGAGGGGGAGTCGAGCAGTACTTC. Translated: CSVVGGGVEQYF.

The chain has TRBV3-1 and TRBJ2-5; 10 positions agree with TRBD2. V shed 0 bases and J 4 bases; nucleotides not matched to a gene: 5. Per germline, CDR1 LGHDT and CDR2 YNNKEL (reference sequence). This CDR3 spans 16 amino acids. The CDR3 DNA reads TGTGCCAGCAGCCAAGACCTTAGCGGGGGGCCAGAGACCCAGTACTTC. Residues: CASSQDLSGGPETQYF.

This clonotype has only a few counts. This chain joins TRBV28 and TRBJ2-5; D gene ambiguous. Per the germline V gene, CDR1 is MDHEN and CDR2 is SYDVKM. The CDR3 runs to 13 residues. The germline V and J ends were trimmed by 4 bases and 0 bases, with 6 bases remaining between them. This CDR3 reads CASSSEYQETQYF. Here the CDR3 DNA reads TGTGCCAGCAGTTCGGAGTACCAAGAGACCCAGTACTTC. The full variable domain, rest sourced from reference TRBV28 and TRBJ2-5, is DVKVTQSSRYLVKRTGEKVFLECVQDMDHENMFWYRQDPGLGLRLIYFSYDVKMKEKGDIPEGYSVSREKKERFSLILESASTNQTSMYLCASSSEYQETQYFGPGTRLLVL.

Worth noting for this clonotype: This sequence may be a read error, since a much larger clone differs from it by one base. The chain uses TRBV19 and TRBJ2-3; D remains ambiguous. Looked up from germline, CDR1 is LNHDA and CDR2 is SQIVND (reference sequence). The CDR3 has 17 residues. The CDR3 bases are TGTGCCAGTAGTTCCCGGACCTATTCTGAACACACAGCTACGCAGTATTTT. Amino acid sequence: CASSSRTYSEHTATQYF.

This rearrangement joins TRBV7-9 to TRBJ2-1; 10 positions agree with TRBD2. The ends lost 5 bases at V and 12 bases at J; junction bases unmatched: 16. There are 16 residues in the CDR3. CDR1 SEHNR and CDR2 FQNEAQ come from the germline V gene (reference sequence). CDR3 amino acids: CASSLRLAGPHPRQFF. CDR3 bases: TGTGCCAGCAGCCTACGACTAGCGGGCCCCCACCCGCGGCAGTTCTTC.

Ten or more counts support this clonotype. This chain links TRBV5-6 with TRBJ2-3; TRBD2 agrees at 8 bases. Unmatched junction bases numbered 4, after V lost 0 bases and J lost 4 bases. Germline CDR1 and CDR2: SGHDT and YYEEEE. The CDR3 is 15 residues long. The CDR3 sequence is CASSLAGGPPDTQYF. The DNA for the CDR3 is TGTGCCAGCAGCTTGGCGGGGGGGCCCCCAGATACGCAGTATTTT.

To note about this clonotype: A junction end diverges from the germline sequence, so it may reflect a read error. The J gene is TRBJ1-1, the V gene TRBV4-1; TRBD1 is a possible D gene (5 bases). The CDR3 length is 13 residues. Germline V gene data show CDR1 as MGHRA and CDR2 as YSYEKL. The CDR3 spells CARSQGTPTEAFF. CDR3 DNA: TGCGCCCGCAGCCAAGGGACTCCCACGGAAGCTTTCTTT.

The CDR3, as DNA: TGTGCCAGCAGCGACCCCGGGACAGGAGACACCGGGGAGCTGTTTTTT. It codes for CASSDPGTGDTGELFF. The chain is built from TRBV9 and TRBJ2-2; 8 positions agree with TRBD1. Germline lookup yields CDR1 SGDLS and CDR2 YYNGEE. Trimming at V came to 3 bases and at J to 3 bases, leaving 7 bases not matched to a gene. The length of the CDR3 is 16 residues.

V and J are TRBV19 and TRBJ1-1; a possible D gene is TRBD1 (5 bases). Germline CDR1 reads LNHDA; CDR2 reads SQIVND (reference sequence). Trimming removed 7 bases from V and 6 bases from J, with 9 bases in between. The length of the CDR3 is 11 residues. DNA of the CDR3: TGTGCCAGTACTGGGGGGGCTGAAGCTTTCTTT. Translating gives CASTGGAEAFF.

This clonotype came up once. The gene calls are TRBV7-9 and TRBJ2-7; TRBD1 agrees at 8 bases. The CDR3 has 19 residues. Trimming at V came to 0 bases and at J to 4 bases, leaving 17 bases not matched to a gene. The V gene's germline CDR1 is SEHNR and CDR2 FQNEAQ (reference sequence). The CDR3, as DNA: TGTGCCAGCAGCTTAGCGCGGGGACAGGCACTGGTAAACGATTACGAGCAGTACTTC. This gives the protein CASSLARGQALVNDYEQYF.

This rearrangement joins TRBV5-1 to TRBJ2-2; D is uncertain. The CDR3 sequence is 16 residues long. Per the germline V gene, CDR1 is SGHRS and CDR2 is YFSETQ. Trimming cost V 1 base and J 0 bases, with 10 bases left between them. CDR3 region: CASSLSLGANTGELFF. CDR3 in DNA: TGCGCCAGCAGCTTGTCGTTAGGAGCGAACACCGGGGAGCTGTTTTTT.

This clonotype has a count of ten or more. This chain connects TRBV12-3 or TRBV12-4 to TRBJ1-5, with D uncertain. The CDR3 is 14 amino acids. Trimming took 6 bases from V and 4 from J, leaving 13 bases between them. The DNA of the CDR3 is TGTGCCAGCAGCCCTTCTTTGGGGAATCAGCCCCAGCATTTT. The encoded protein is CASSPSLGNQPQHF.

The sample holds a few counts of this clonotype. V is TRBV7-8 and J is TRBJ1-6; 8 positions agree with TRBD1. This CDR3 spans 16 amino acids. V trimming: 2 bases; J trimming: 10 bases; junction bases outside the gene matches: 10. Germline CDR1 reads SGHVS; CDR2 reads FQNEAQ. In DNA form, the CDR3 reads TGTGCCAGCAGCTTACTGTCCCAGGGGGCGGGATCACCCCTCCACTTT. Its protein product is CASSLLSQGAGSPLHF. Full variable domain (remainder filled in from reference TRBV7-8 and TRBJ1-6): GAGVSQSPRYKVAKRGQDVALRCDPISGHVSLFWYQQALGQGPEFLTYFQNEAQLDKSGLPSDRFFAERPEGSVSTLKIQRTQQEDSAVYLCASSLLSQGAGSPLHFGNGTRLTVT.

V gene TRBV5-6 combines with J gene TRBJ2-7; D not resolved. The CDR3 spans 14 residues. Trimming shortened V by 4 bases and J by 0 bases, and 11 bases separated the two germline ends. Germline assignment: CDR1 SGHDT and CDR2 YYEEEE. CDR3 residues: CASSSDTDSYEQYF. CDR3 sequence (DNA): TGTGCCAGCAGCAGCGACACAGACTCCTACGAGCAGTACTTC.

In this sample, this clonotype turned up many times. V and J are TRBV11-2 and TRBJ2-7; D is perhaps TRBD1 or TRBD2 (5 bases each). Germline lookup yields CDR1 SGHAT and CDR2 FQNNGV. Trimming took off 5 bases at V and 1 base at J, with 15 bases between the two ends. The CDR3 spans 15 residues. In DNA, the CDR3 is TGTGCCAGCAGCCCCCCGGGACCAAAATCCTACGAGCAGTACTTC. Translation: CASSPPGPKSYEQYF.

A note on this clonotype: The germline gene is not matched at one end of the junction; a read error may be the cause. The rearrangement uses TRBV6-5 and TRBJ2-2; perhaps TRBD2 as D (5 bases). This CDR3 is 15 amino acids long. Per germline, CDR1 MNHEY and CDR2 SVGAGI. CDR3 bases: TGTGCCAGCAGTTACCAAGGGTATGGCACCGGGGAGCCGTTTTTT. Residues: CASSYQGYGTGEPFF.

This clonotype was seen a single time. Relative to the germline gene, one junction end is altered; a read error may explain this. The chain links TRBV28 to TRBJ1-4; no clear D. Per the germline V gene, CDR1 is MDHEN and CDR2 is SYDVKM. CDR3 length: 15 amino acids. The CDR3 is CASCFSGLLGEKLFF. CDR3 sequence (DNA): TGTGCCAGCTGTTTTTCAGGACTCCTGGGGGAAAAACTGTTTTTT.